A selection of T cell receptor beta chains follows, all from one sample in a study of radiotherapy plus CTLA-4 blockade in lung cancer. Libraries were prepared by immunoSEQ multiplex PCR; TCRdb keeps only in-frame clonotypes and omits some of them. The table has around 63,000 clones, roughly four fifths seen once. Source: peripheral blood, taken from a patient treated with radiotherapy plus ipilimumab. The receptor set was obtained from a human donor with non-small cell lung cancer whose response to radiotherapy plus ipilimumab could not be evaluated. Some clones in this sample may be carry-over from other donors' samples. The CDR3 runs from the conserved cysteine through the conserved F or W. A D gene is named only where the DNA matches it firmly. Size is stated for part of the rows, as once, few or many counts, or as a class when the clone is expanded.

D,J,size,V,CDR3,DNA
TRBD2,TRBJ2-2,once,TRBV7-2,CASSLVLAGNTGELFF,TGTGCCAGCAGCTTAGTTTTAGCGGGGAACACCGGGGAGCTGTTTTTT
.,TRBJ2-5,.,TRBV18,CASSLQETQYF,TGTGCCAGCTCACTCCAGGAGACCCAGTACTTC
.,TRBJ2-5,once,TRBV2,CASSGPRGSQETQYF,TGTGCCAGCTCGGGACCCAGGGGCTCCCAAGAGACCCAGTACTTC
TRBD1,TRBJ2-5,once,TRBV6-1,CASSADRVAETQYF,TGTGCCAGCAGTGCAGACAGGGTAGCGGAGACCCAGTACTTC
.,TRBJ1-2,.,TRBV6-5,CASINGGINYGYTF,TGTGCCAGCATCAACGGAGGGATCAACTATGGCTACACCTTC
TRBD1,TRBJ2-7,once,TRBV5-1,CASSFGGQGAYEQYF,TGCGCCAGCAGCTTTGGCGGCCAGGGGGCCTACGAGCAGTACTTC
TRBD1,TRBJ1-1,.,TRBV2,CASTGQGREAFF,TGTGCCAGCACCGGACAGGGACGGGAAGCTTTCTTT
.,TRBJ1-2,.,TRBV25-1,CASSEYSPGGYTF,TGTGCCAGCAGTGAATATAGTCCGGGTGGCTACACCTTC
TRBD1,TRBJ1-4,.,TRBV5-1,CASSLAPQGTNEKLFF,TGCGCCAGCAGCTTGGCCCCACAGGGGACTAATGAAAAACTGTTTTTT
.,TRBJ2-5,once,TRBV27,CASSLDGGYQTQYF,TGTGCCAGCAGTTTAGATGGAGGGTATCAGACCCAGTACTTC
.,TRBJ1-2,many,TRBV5-1,CASRWDKGDYGYTF,TGCGCCAGCAGGTGGGACAAAGGGGACTATGGCTACACCTTC
TRBD2,TRBJ2-1,.,TRBV5-1,CASSTTSGGNEQFF,TGCGCCAGCAGCACGACTAGCGGGGGAAATGAGCAGTTCTTC
TRBD1,TRBJ1-2,.,TRBV27,CASSPYQGDYGYTF,TGTGCCAGCAGTCCCTATCAGGGGGACTATGGCTACACCTTC
TRBD1,TRBJ1-5,.,TRBV10-3,CAILEGARRVPLGQPQHF,TGTGCCATCCTCGAGGGGGCGCGAAGGGTCCCCCTTGGCCAGCCCCAGCATTTT
.,TRBJ1-2,.,TRBV9,CASSVGDINYGYTF,TGTGCCAGCAGCGTAGGGGACATCAACTATGGCTACACCTTC
TRBD1,TRBJ1-1,.,TRBV19,CASSKPGQAYTEAFF,TGTGCCAGTAGTAAGCCGGGACAGGCCTACACTGAAGCTTTCTTT
TRBD1,TRBJ1-2,few,TRBV6-5,CASSYESRGRGYTF,TGTGCCAGCAGTTACGAATCCAGGGGGCGTGGCTACACCTTC
.,TRBJ2-2,.,TRBV7-2,CASTFMRGPNTGELFF,TGTGCCAGCACCTTCATGCGGGGGCCAAACACCGGGGAGCTGTTTTTT
.,TRBJ2-7,.,TRBV19,CASSRQAGYEQYF,TGTGCCAGTAGCCGGCAGGCTGGCTACGAGCAGTACTTC
.,TRBJ1-6,.,TRBV5-1,CASSLGLEGGGEPLHF,TGCGCCAGCAGCTTGGGTCTGGAGGGAGGAGGGGAACCCCTCCACTTT
TRBD1,TRBJ1-5,.,TRBV2,CASRLDRGNQPQHF,TGTGCCAGCAGGCTGGACAGGGGGAATCAGCCCCAGCATTTT
TRBD1,TRBJ2-1,.,TRBV7-2,CASRLGGQGDEQFF,TGTGCCAGCAGGCTAGGGGGACAGGGTGACGAGCAGTTCTTC
TRBD1,TRBJ2-7,.,TRBV28,CASRNRGQSYEQYF,TGTGCCAGCAGAAACAGGGGGCAGTCCTACGAGCAGTACTTC
.,TRBJ1-4,few,TRBV4-3,CASSQDRVGEKLFF,TGCGCCAGCAGCCAAGACAGGGTTGGCGAAAAACTGTTTTTT
TRBD1,TRBJ2-7,.,TRBV2,CASRGQGDEQYF,TGTGCCAGCAGGGGGCAGGGGGACGAGCAGTACTTC
TRBD2,TRBJ2-7,.,TRBV25-1,CASSPWTSGGYEQYF,TGTGCCAGCAGTCCATGGACTAGCGGGGGATACGAGCAGTACTTC
TRBD1,TRBJ2-2,.,TRBV5-5,CASSSRDRGLMSNTGELFF,TGTGCCAGCAGCTCCCGGGACAGGGGGCTAATGTCGAACACCGGGGAGCTGTTTTTT
TRBD2,TRBJ2-1,.,TRBV27,CASSLSGLAVWNEQFF,TGTGCCAGCAGTTTATCGGGACTAGCGGTGTGGAATGAGCAGTTCTTC
.,TRBJ1-6,.,TRBV4-3,CASSQEAGFNSPLHF,TGCGCCAGCAGCCAAGAAGCGGGGTTTAATTCACCCCTCCACTTT
TRBD1,TRBJ2-7,few,TRBV2,CASERGQGAYEQYF,TGTGCCAGCGAACGCGGACAGGGGGCCTACGAGCAGTACTTC
TRBD1,TRBJ1-2,few,TRBV7-2,CASSRWDSPNGYTF,TGTGCCAGCAGCCGCTGGGACAGCCCGAATGGCTACACCTTC
TRBD1,TRBJ1-1,.,TRBV6-1,CASSWTGRNTEAFF,TGTGCCAGCAGTTGGACAGGGAGGAACACTGAAGCTTTCTTT
.,TRBJ1-1,once,TRBV29-1,CSGRGGNTEAFF,TGCAGCGGGAGGGGGGGAAACACTGAAGCTTTCTTT
.,TRBJ1-4,.,TRBV29-1,CSVEDLGGTNEKLFF,TGCAGCGTTGAAGATCTTGGGGGGACTAATGAAAAACTGTTTTTT
TRBD1,TRBJ2-1,.,TRBV5-1,CASSLGDRYNEQFF,TGCGCCAGCAGCTTGGGGGACAGATACAATGAGCAGTTCTTC
TRBD1,TRBJ1-4,few,TRBV2,CASSWTGEEKLFF,TGTGCCAGCAGTTGGACAGGGGAGGAAAAACTGTTTTTT
.,TRBJ1-1,few,TRBV4-3,CASSRGGGNTEAFF,TGCGCCAGCAGCCGGGGGGGAGGGAACACTGAAGCTTTCTTT
.,TRBJ2-7,.,TRBV7-8,CASSLAAGYEQYF,TGTGCCAGCAGCTTAGCGGCAGGGTACGAGCAGTACTTC
.,TRBJ1-1,.,TRBV4-3,CASSQGLGVYPFW,TGCGCCAGCAGCCAAGGGTTGGGCGTCTACCCGTTTTGG
.,TRBJ2-5,.,TRBV7-2,CASTSGRGVQETQYF,TGTGCCAGCACCTCTGGGAGGGGGGTCCAAGAGACCCAGTACTTC
.,TRBJ2-5,.,TRBV28,CASSHPRAGGETQYF,TGTGCCAGCAGCCACCCCCGGGCGGGCGGAGAGACCCAGTACTTC
TRBD1,TRBJ2-2,.,TRBV5-1,CASYGQGINTGELFF,TGCGCCTCTTATGGACAGGGGATAAACACCGGGGAGCTGTTTTTT
.,TRBJ1-3,few,TRBV5-1,CASSLFSGNTIYF,TGCGCCAGCAGCTTGTTCTCGGGAAACACCATATATTTT
TRBD1,TRBJ1-1,.,TRBV7-9,CASSLEGQVNTEAFF,TGTGCCAGCAGCTTAGAAGGACAGGTAAACACTGAAGCTTTCTTT
.,TRBJ2-7,.,TRBV2,CASSENLEVPIREQYF,TGTGCCAGCAGTGAGAACTTGGAGGTCCCCATCCGCGAGCAGTACTTC
TRBD1,TRBJ1-1,once,TRBV7-8,CASSPHPIRTGPTEAFF,TGTGCCAGCAGCCCTCACCCCATAAGGACAGGGCCCACTGAAGCTTTCTTT
.,TRBJ1-2,.,TRBV2,CASSEEQNYGYTF,TGTGCCAGCAGTGAAGAACAGAACTATGGCTACACCTTC
.,TRBJ1-2,.,TRBV19,CASNGFGYGYTF,TGTGCCAGCAACGGGTTTGGCTATGGCTACACCTTC
.,TRBJ1-5,.,TRBV2,CASSLVWQPQHF,TGTGCCAGCAGTCTAGTGTGGCAGCCCCAGCATTTT
TRBD2,TRBJ2-1,.,TRBV6-1,CASSVLGGTNAYNEQFF,TGTGCCAGCAGTGTTCTGGGGGGGACCAACGCCTACAATGAGCAGTTCTTC
.,TRBJ2-7,.,TRBV5-1,CASSLSGEHEQYF,TGCGCCAGCAGTTTATCAGGGGAACACGAGCAGTACTTC
.,TRBJ1-1,.,TRBV18,CASSPLGATEAFF,TGTGCCAGCTCACCATTGGGGGCCACTGAAGCTTTCTTT
.,TRBJ2-7,few,TRBV6-5,CAIGDYEQYF,TGTGCCATCGGGGACTACGAGCAGTACTTC